A selection of T cell receptor beta chains follows, all from one sample in a study of CD8+ T cells in alopecia areata. Some clones are missing from TCRdb's copy, which holds only in-frame ones; the method was immunoSEQ multiplex PCR. This table holds under 75,000 clones, 45% to 50% found once. Material: CD8+ T cells sorted from blood, obtained at week 0. All receptors come from a human donor with alopecia areata. Both conserved end residues are part of each CDR3. The order of the fields is clone size, D gene, J gene, V gene, CDR3 protein, CDR3 DNA. A D gene is named only where the DNA matches it firmly. A clone size is listed for some rows: how often the clone was seen (once, few, many), or a class if it is expanded.

.	.	TRBJ2-7	TRBV30	CAWSPVSYEQYF	TGTGCCTGGAGTCCGGTTTCCTACGAGCAGTACTTC
.	TRBD1	TRBJ2-5	TRBV27	CASSLGSRTGASETQYF	TGTGCCAGCAGTTTAGGTTCCCGGACAGGAGCCTCGGAGACCCAGTACTTC
.	.	TRBJ2-7	TRBV4-2	CASSQDAETYEQYF	TGTGCCAGCAGCCAAGATGCGGAAACCTACGAGCAGTACTTC
.	.	TRBJ2-1	TRBV25-1	CASSLRTAYNEQFF	TGTGCCAGCAGTCTAAGGACAGCCTACAATGAGCAGTTCTTC
many	.	TRBJ2-1	TRBV19	CASSTSTPSIGVADEQFF	TGTGCCAGTAGTACCTCGACTCCCTCAATAGGCGTAGCGGATGAGCAGTTCTTC
.	TRBD2	TRBJ2-1	TRBV6-1	CASTTSGSAYNEQFF	TGTGCCAGCACGACTAGCGGGAGCGCCTACAATGAGCAGTTCTTC
many	.	TRBJ2-1	TRBV6-1	CARVPGLDYNEQFF	TGTGCCAGGGTTCCGGGACTGGATTACAATGAGCAGTTCTTC
.	TRBD2	TRBJ2-7	TRBV29-1	CSVETSANYEQYF	TGCAGCGTTGAAACTAGCGCCAACTACGAGCAGTACTTC
.	TRBD1	TRBJ2-1	TRBV7-9	CASSLQQGGHDEQFF	TGTGCCAGCAGCCTACAACAGGGGGGACACGATGAGCAGTTCTTC
.	.	TRBJ2-3	TRBV4-3	CASSPTLGPDTQYF	TGCGCCAGCAGCCCAACTTTAGGGCCCGATACGCAGTATTTT
.	TRBD1	TRBJ1-5	TRBV9	CASSAGTDSNQPQHF	TGTGCCAGCAGCGCCGGGACAGATAGCAATCAGCCCCAGCATTTT
many	.	TRBJ1-2	TRBV7-9	CASSFTGLYYGYTF	TGTGCCAGCAGCTTTACAGGGCTCTACTATGGCTACACCTTC
.	.	TRBJ2-5	TRBV6-5	CASSSRQDQETQYF	TGTGCCAGCAGTTCTCGACAGGACCAAGAGACCCAGTACTTC
.	.	TRBJ2-1	TRBV4-1	CASSQVEDNEQFF	TGCGCCAGCAGCCAAGTCGAGGACAATGAGCAGTTCTTC
.	.	TRBJ2-5	TRBV30	CAWNFLGGETQYF	TGTGCCTGGAACTTCCTCGGGGGCGAGACCCAGTACTTC
few	TRBD2	TRBJ2-3	TRBV19	CASSRPPSGSTDTQYF	TGTGCCAGTAGTCGCCCCCCCAGCGGGAGTACAGATACGCAGTATTTT
few	TRBD2	TRBJ2-3	TRBV5-1	CASSYYSGRAEDTQYF	TGCGCCAGCAGCTACTATAGCGGGAGGGCCGAGGATACGCAGTATTTT
.	.	TRBJ2-7	TRBV7-2	CASSSDPYEQYF	TGTGCCAGCAGCTCGGACCCCTACGAGCAGTACTTC
few	.	TRBJ2-1	TRBV19	CASSIEVGASYNEQFF	TGTGCCAGTAGTATAGAGGTGGGAGCATCGTACAATGAGCAGTTCTTC
few	.	TRBJ2-1	TRBV30	CAWSRGLDSYNEQFF	TGTGCCTGGAGTCGAGGCCTGGACTCCTACAATGAGCAGTTCTTC
.	.	TRBJ2-1	TRBV6-1	CASSSTGSYNEQFF	TGTGCCAGCAGTTCCACCGGCTCCTACAATGAGCAGTTCTTC
.	TRBD1	TRBJ2-1	TRBV29-1	CSARTGAWDEQFF	TGCAGCGCTCGGACAGGGGCCTGGGATGAGCAGTTCTTC
.	.	TRBJ2-1	TRBV30	CAWSGGGSSYNEQFF	TGTGCCTGGAGTGGAGGAGGGAGCTCCTACAATGAGCAGTTCTTC
few	.	TRBJ2-7	TRBV2	CASRPGYSSYEQYF	TGTGCCAGCAGGCCAGGTTATAGCTCCTACGAGCAGTACTTC
.	.	TRBJ2-2	TRBV19	CASSLGGAGELFF	TGTGCCAGTAGCTTGGGGGGCGCCGGGGAGCTGTTTTTT
.	.	TRBJ1-5	TRBV6-5	CASSYRGNQPQHF	TGTGCCAGCAGTTATCGGGGGAATCAGCCCCAGCATTTT
many	TRBD2	TRBJ2-7	TRBV19	CASGLAGAYEQYF	TGTGCCAGTGGACTAGCGGGTGCGTACGAGCAGTACTTC
.	.	TRBJ2-6	TRBV9	CASSAPSDLSSGANVLTF	TGTGCCAGCAGCGCCCCCTCCGACTTGTCCTCTGGGGCCAACGTCCTGACTTTC
once	.	TRBJ2-1	TRBV9	CASSVGGSGVYNEQFF	TGTGCCAGCAGCGTAGGGGGTAGCGGAGTCTACAATGAGCAGTTCTTC
few	TRBD1	TRBJ2-2	TRBV4-1	CASSQETDRGHTGELFF	TGCGCCAGCAGCCAAGAGACCGACAGGGGACACACCGGGGAGCTGTTTTTT
.	.	TRBJ2-6	TRBV5-1	CASSLDGPHSGANVLTF	TGCGCCAGCAGCTTGGACGGACCTCACTCTGGGGCCAACGTCCTGACTTTC
.	.	TRBJ2-1	TRBV15	CATSSPPRTRTSNEQFF	TGTGCCACCAGCAGCCCCCCCCGGACAAGGACGTCCAATGAGCAGTTCTTC
.	.	TRBJ2-2	TRBV4-1	CASSQDPWVGELFF	TGCGCCAGCAGCCAAGATCCCTGGGTCGGGGAGCTGTTTTTT
.	.	TRBJ2-1	TRBV11-1	CASSLGETYNEQFF	TGTGCCAGCAGCTTGGGGGAAACCTACAATGAGCAGTTCTTC
.	.	TRBJ2-7	TRBV9	CASSVGGGPGSYEQYF	TGTGCCAGCAGCGTAGGAGGGGGGCCAGGTTCCTACGAGCAGTACTTC
.	.	TRBJ2-7	TRBV14	CASSQADGTEQYF	TGTGCCAGCAGCCAAGCGGACGGGACCGAGCAGTACTTC
.	TRBD1	TRBJ1-1	TRBV15	CATSGDRANTEAFF	TGTGCCACCAGCGGGGACAGGGCGAACACTGAAGCTTTCTTT
once	TRBD2	TRBJ2-4	TRBV4-1	CASSRQLAGEDKNIQYF	TGCGCCAGCAGCCGTCAACTAGCGGGAGAGGACAAAAACATTCAGTACTTC
.	.	TRBJ2-3	TRBV7-9	CASSVIGQPGWTDTQYF	TGTGCCAGCAGCGTCATCGGACAGCCGGGTTGGACAGATACGCAGTATTTT
.	TRBD1	TRBJ2-1	TRBV5-1	CASSFRQGKEQFF	TGCGCCAGCAGCTTCCGACAGGGAAAGGAGCAGTTCTTC
.	.	TRBJ2-1	TRBV27	CASSLYDEQFF	TGTGCCAGCAGTTTATATGATGAGCAGTTCTTC
.	.	TRBJ2-2	TRBV30	CAWSQGTGELFF	TGTGCCTGGAGTCAGGGGACCGGGGAGCTGTTTTTT
.	.	TRBJ2-1	TRBV9	CASSVSGYNEQFF	TGTGCCAGCAGCGTTAGCGGTTACAATGAGCAGTTCTTC
.	.	TRBJ1-2	TRBV29-1	CSVETSHGYTF	TGCAGCGTTGAAACGAGCCATGGCTACACCTTC
once	.	TRBJ1-5	TRBV19	CASSIDPRAQHF	TGTGCCAGTAGTATAGATCCCCGGGCCCAGCATTTT
few	.	TRBJ1-2	TRBV4-3	CASSQDRVGDIYGYTF	TGCGCCAGCAGCCAAGATCGTGTAGGGGACATCTATGGCTACACCTTC
.	TRBD1	TRBJ2-4	TRBV7-2	CASSFPAGGLDIQYF	TGTGCCAGCAGCTTTCCGGCAGGGGGCCTGGACATTCAGTACTTC
.	.	TRBJ2-1	TRBV7-9	CASSPEGMLGEQFF	TGTGCCAGCAGCCCTGAAGGGATGCTTGGTGAGCAGTTCTTC
few	.	TRBJ1-3	TRBV29-1	CSVEVTPRDTIYF	TGCAGCGTTGAGGTCACCCCAAGGGACACCATATATTTT
.	.	TRBJ2-3	TRBV6-1	CASTLAASTDTQYF	TGTGCCAGCACACTAGCAGCAAGCACAGATACGCAGTATTTT
.	.	TRBJ2-5	TRBV29-1	CSVERIDRLQETQYF	TGCAGCGTTGAACGGATCGACCGATTACAAGAGACCCAGTACTTC